This TCR beta chain was observed in a study of CD8+CD57+ T cells in acquired aplastic anemia. The overall study: The average for DNA from sorted CD4+ and CD8+ cells was approximately 3.2 ug. Healthy donors had, on average, roughly 10 million reads for their CD4+ cells.

Points from the study as a whole: Between patients and controls, approximately 29 CD8+ CDR3 sequences were found in common. The CD8+ Simpson's diversity of patients and controls was not significantly different.

Template material for TCR beta VDJ and CDR3 profiling consisted of genomic DNA. TCRdb reprocessed the reads with MiXCR, giving one entry per CDR3 protein. The sample has over 100,000 distinct CDR3 sequences; around two fifths are singletons. With respect to this clonotype: No antigen is known for it.

From germline, CDR1 is LNHDA and CDR2 SQIVND (reference sequence). CDR3 length equals 14 residues. V was clipped by 3 bases and J by 9 bases; unmatched bases: 8. This sequence was found in a human donor in good health, serving as a control. V usage is TRBV19 and J usage is TRBJ1-5; 7 nucleotides align to TRBD1. Source material: sorted CD4+, CD8+, or CD8+CD57+ T cells (not recorded which) from PBMCs. The CDR3 spells CASSIRTGGGPQHF. The CDR3 DNA reads TGTGCCAGTAGTATTAGGACAGGCGGGGGGCCCCAGCATTTT.